These 8 T cell receptor beta chains came from one sample sequenced in a study of T-cell memory formation after mild COVID-19. MiXCR, applied by TCRdb to the 5' RACE reads, yields one record per CDR3 protein. The sample carries some 600,000 distinct CDR3 sequences, approximately 15% recorded once. The sequencing sample was made of PBMCs or a T cell subset sorted from them (not recorded which). These receptors were taken from an adult woman who had mild COVID-19 (a few samples of this study predate the infection). Cell type and time point are not known.

This clonotype was seen a handful of times. The chain combines TRBV12-3 or TRBV12-4 with TRBJ1-4; unclear D gene. Trimming took 3 bases from V and 5 from J, leaving 4 bases between them. CDR3 length: 12 amino acids. CDR3 protein: CASSFVNEKLFF. The CDR3 DNA is TGTGCCAGCAGTTTTGTCAATGAAAAACTGTTTTTT.

This clonotype appeared a few times. The V call is TRBV11-2, the J call TRBJ2-3; possible D gene TRBD1, 5 bases. The V gene's germline CDR1 is SGHAT and CDR2 FQNNGV. The V gene lost 3 bases and the J gene lost 3 bases, with 10 bases spanning the gap. CDR3 size: 14 residues. For the CDR3, the DNA is TGTGCCAGCAGCTTTCGACAGATAACAGATACGCAGTATTTT. Its protein product is CASSFRQITDTQYF.

The chain recombines TRBV29-1 with TRBJ2-5, with D unresolved. Germline-derived CDR1 and CDR2 are SQVTM and ANQGSEA. V lost 4 bases, J lost 4 bases, and 10 bases lay in between. The CDR3 contains 12 residues. The CDR3 bases are TGCAGCGTTGTTACACATAGAGAGACCCAGTACTTC. It codes for CSVVTHRETQYF.

This rearrangement joins TRBV12-2 to TRBJ2-2; the D call in the table, TRBD1, was not verified against the DNA. TRBV12-2 is classified as a pseudogene. This CDR3 contains 19 residues. CDR3 bases: TGTGCAAGTCGCTCACCCTCTGAGGGACACTTCGCGAACACCGGGGAGCTGTTTTTT. Its protein product is CASRSPSEGHFANTGELFF.

The chain combines TRBV30 with TRBJ2-7; D is unresolved. Trimming cost V 3 bases and J 1 base, with 7 bases left between them. CDR1 is GTSNPN, CDR2 SVGIG, per germline (reference sequence). The CDR3 covers 12 residues. CDR3 nucleotides: TGTGCCTGGAGATACACTTCCTACGAGCAGTACTTC. Residues: CAWRYTSYEQYF.

The sample holds a few counts of this clonotype. The V and J genes are TRBV30 and TRBJ2-2; maybe TRBD2 (7 bases). The CDR3 is 15 residues long. Trimming took off 3 bases at V and 3 bases at J, with 14 bases between the two ends. Germline CDR1 GTSNPN, CDR2 SVGIG (reference sequence). CDR3 sequence (DNA): TGTGCCTGGAGCACCGGGGGGCGTTACACCGGGGAGCTGTTTTTT. Translation: CAWSTGGRYTGELFF.

This clonotype was recorded many times. The chain uses TRBV29-1 and TRBJ2-1; 7 bases fit TRBD1. This CDR3 is built from 14 residues. V was pared by 3 bases and J by 6 bases, with 8 bases of the junction left unmatched. Germline V gene lookup returns CDR1 SQVTM and CDR2 ANQGSEA. CDR3 nucleotides: TGCAGCGTTGAGGTGAGGGGGCTGGTCAATGAGCAGTTCTTC. This codes for CSVEVRGLVNEQFF.

V and J are TRBV27 and TRBJ2-7, with D maybe TRBD1 (6 bases). V lost 4 bases and J lost 1, with 14 bases in between. This CDR3 comprises 15 residues. Germline V CDR1 and CDR2: MNHEY, SMNVEV (reference sequence). The CDR3 protein is CASSYQTGSSYEQYF. The CDR3 DNA reads TGTGCCAGCAGTTACCAAACAGGGTCGTCCTACGAGCAGTACTTC.